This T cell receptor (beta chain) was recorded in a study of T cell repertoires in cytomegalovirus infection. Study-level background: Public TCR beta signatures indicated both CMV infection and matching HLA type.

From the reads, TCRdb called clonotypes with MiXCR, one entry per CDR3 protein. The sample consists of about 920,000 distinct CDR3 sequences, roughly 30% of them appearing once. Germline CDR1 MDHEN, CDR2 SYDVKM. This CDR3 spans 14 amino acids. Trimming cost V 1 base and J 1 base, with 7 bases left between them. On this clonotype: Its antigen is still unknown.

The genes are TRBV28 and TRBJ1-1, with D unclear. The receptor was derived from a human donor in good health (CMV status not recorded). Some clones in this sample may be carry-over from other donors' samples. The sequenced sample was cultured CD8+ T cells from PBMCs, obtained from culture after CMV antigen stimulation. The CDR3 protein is CASSLYLGNTEAFF. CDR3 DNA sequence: TGTGCCAGCAGTTTATATCTAGGGAACACTGAAGCTTTCTTT.